These 30 T cell receptor beta chains were all obtained from the same sample, sequenced in a study of CD8+CD57+ T cells in acquired aplastic anemia. TCR beta VDJ and CDR3 profiles were obtained from a genomic DNA template. TCRdb itself ran the reads through MiXCR, one entry per CDR3 protein. This sample yields a few hundred thousand distinct CDR3 sequences, of which roughly 82% are seen a single time; around 40% belongs to the top ten. Only patients with CD8+CD57+ cell expansion on flow cytometry were chosen for sequencing. Sequenced: sorted CD4+, CD8+, or CD8+CD57+ T cells (not recorded which) from PBMCs. These receptors were obtained from a human donor with aplastic anemia.

For this clonotype: At one end, the junction sequence differs from germline, possibly due to a read error. The chain carries TRBV7-4 and TRBJ1-2; the D is unclear. CDR3 size: 15 residues. Per germline, CDR1 SGHVT and CDR2 SQSDAQ. In nucleotides, the CDR3 is TGTGCTAGCAGCTTGGGTGGAGGGTCAAACCATGTCTACACCTTC. Encoded protein: CASSLGGGSNHVYTF.

The chain carries TRBV9 and TRBJ2-5, with D possibly being TRBD1 (6 bases). V was clipped by 9 bases and J by 14 bases, with 29 bases between them. Germline assignment: CDR1 SGDLS and CDR2 YYNGEE. This CDR3 region has 14 residues. The CDR3 is CATRGAGDIQYFYF. DNA for the CDR3: TGTGCCACCAGAGGAGCTGGGGACATTCAGTACTTCTACTTC.

The chain has TRBV19 and TRBJ2-1, with a tentative D call TRBD1 (6 bases). Looked up from germline, CDR1 is LNHDA and CDR2 is SQIVND (reference sequence). The CDR3 has 13 residues. Between the trimmed V and J ends, which lost 10 bases and 9 bases, there was a span of 19 bases. CDR3 in amino acids: CATTQGPHTEQFF. CDR3 sequence (DNA): TGTGCCACCACACAGGGACCCCACACTGAGCAGTTCTTC.

Comments on this clonotype: The junction does not match germline at one end; this may be a read error. This chain joins TRBV2 and TRBJ1-1; no clear D. The CDR3 is 14 residues long. The germline V gene encodes CDR1 SNHLY and CDR2 FYNNEI. The CDR3 here is CASVKAGDPTEAYF. In DNA, the CDR3 is TGTGCCAGCGTAAAGGCGGGAGATCCGACTGAAGCGTACTTT.

The chain combines TRBV20-1 with TRBJ2-7, with 9 bases aligning to TRBD2. This CDR3 contains 14 residues. In germline, CDR1 is DFQATT, CDR2 SNEGSKA (reference sequence). With 7 bases clipped from V and 3 bases from J, the junction kept 10 bases outside the gene matches. The CDR3 is CSVTPGTSNYEQYF. The DNA for the CDR3 is TGCAGTGTCACTCCCGGGACTAGCAACTACGAGCAGTACTTC.

This clonotype was picked up a small number of times. This sequence joins TRBV7-8 and TRBJ1-5; D call uncertain. The CDR3 has 16 amino acids. The ends were cut back, 0 bases at V and 12 bases at J, with 21 bases in the middle. The germline CDR1 and CDR2 sequences are SGHVS and FQNEAQ. The CDR3 bases are TGTGCCAGCAGCTTAGCGGGAGGTACCGATACGCAGTACCAGCATTTT. Translated: CASSLAGGTDTQYQHF.

The V gene is TRBV7-9, the J gene TRBJ1-1; tentatively, D is TRBD1 (5 bases). CDR1 SEHNR and CDR2 FQNEAQ come from the germline V gene (reference sequence). Trimming stripped 3 bases from V and 14 bases from J, with 25 bases between. This CDR3 has 15 amino acids. The CDR3 region has the DNA TGTGCCAGCAGCTTTGATCTGAGCGGGGGGACTGATGAGTTCTTT. Amino acid sequence: CASSFDLSGGTDEFF. Full variable domain (outside the CDR3, taken from reference TRBV7-9 and TRBJ1-1): DTGVSQNPRHKITKRGQNVTFRCDPISEHNRLYWYRQTLGQGPEFLTYFQNEAQLEKSRLLSDRFSAERPKGSFSTLEIQRTEQGDSAMYLCASSFDLSGGTDEFFGQGTRLTVV.

CDR3 nucleotide sequence: TGCAGTACTCCCGGAGGCAGCAATAAAAAGACCCAGTACTTC. Its translation is CSTPGGSNKKTQYF. The rearrangement uses TRBV20-1 and TRBJ2-5, with D possibly TRBD2 on 5 matching bases. V lost 8 bases to trimming and J lost 6 bases, with 22 bases between them. The CDR3 covers 14 residues. CDR1 is DFQATT and CDR2 is SNEGSKA in the germline V gene (reference sequence).

As regards this clonotype: Germline is not matched at one junction end, which may reflect a read error. The chain links TRBV7-2 to TRBJ2-4, with D perhaps TRBD2 (5 bases). Per germline, CDR1 SGHTA and CDR2 FQGNSA. The CDR3 extends over 12 amino acids. CDR3 protein: CASGGAPNVPDF. CDR3 DNA: TGTGCCAGCGGAGGAGCTCCGAACGTTCCGGACTTC.

By frequency in the sample, this clonotype is medium-sized (0.01 to 0.1%). This chain joins TRBV11-3 and TRBJ2-3; maybe TRBD1 (6 bases). The length of the CDR3 is 13 residues. Germline V gene lookup returns CDR1 SGHNT and CDR2 YENEEA. Trimming took off 3 bases at V and 5 bases at J, with 9 bases between the two ends. CDR3 DNA sequence: TGTGCCAGCAGCTTCACAGGGATAGATACGCAGTATTTT. Protein product: CASSFTGIDTQYF.

About this clonotype: This CDR3 fails to terminate in the conserved phenylalanine or tryptophan, so it likely reflects a read error. The DNA is left out, because the CDR3 cannot be placed on it with certainty; the CDR3 is given as TCRdb lists it. V and J are TRBV2 and TRBJ2-6; TRBD1 reflects the table's D call only, with no check against the DNA. Germline loops: CDR1 SNHLY, CDR2 FYNNEI. Counting both end residues, the CDR3 totals 16 amino acids. CDR3 amino acids: CASGFAGSYTQNFLTG.

V usage is TRBV7-6 and J usage is TRBJ1-1; D remains ambiguous. Germline CDR1 and CDR2: SGHVS and FNYEAQ. Trimming removed 1 base from V and 14 bases from J, with 23 bases in between. The CDR3 loop spans 15 amino acids. CDR3 amino acids: CASSLDHTTKTNQFF. CDR3 bases: TGTGCCAGCAGCTTAGATCACACAACAAAAACTAACCAGTTCTTT.

This clonotype occurred many times. The chain employs TRBV6-2 or TRBV6-3 and TRBJ2-7; perhaps D is TRBD1 or TRBD2 (6 bases each). The CDR3 consists of 17 residues. Trimming cost V 2 bases and J 0 bases, with 17 bases left between them. Germline V gene data show CDR1 as MNHEY and CDR2 as SVGEGT. The CDR3 reads CASSYPTLGGTSYEQYV. Here the CDR3 DNA reads TGTGCCAGCAGTTACCCAACCCTCGGGGGCACCTCCTACGAGCAGTACGTC.

The chain carries TRBV19 and TRBJ1-1; D ambiguous. Looked up from germline, CDR1 is LNHDA and CDR2 is SQIVND (reference sequence). The CDR3 has 16 amino acids. Trimming left V 1 base short and J 13 bases short, with 25 bases between. CDR3: CASSIAREAYIEEFFF. CDR3 coding DNA: TGTGCCAGTAGTATAGCTAGAGAAGCCTACATTGAGGAATTTTTCTTT.

In regard to this clonotype: A much larger clone differs from this one at a single base, so this may be a read error. The V call is TRBV9, the J call TRBJ2-3, with D possibly matching TRBD1 (6 bases). Germline V gene sequence: CDR1 SGDLS, CDR2 YYNGEE. With 3 bases removed from V and 15 bases from J, the gap between germline ends came to 23 bases. This CDR3 is built from 14 residues. Here the CDR3 reads CASSGAGDPKDGYF. CDR3 bases: TGTGCCAGCAGCGGAGCAGGGGACCCGAAGGATGGCTATTTT. The full variable domain, completed using reference TRBV9 and TRBJ2-3, is DSGVTQTPKHLITATGQRVTLRCSPRSGDLSVYWYQQSLDQGLQFLIQYYNGEERAKGNILERFSAQQFPDLHSELNLSSLELGDSALYFCASSGAGDPKDGYFGPGTRLTVL.

The rearrangement joins TRBV9 to TRBJ2-7, with D possibly called TRBD1 or TRBD2 (6 bases each). CDR1 SGDLS and CDR2 YYNGEE come from the germline V gene. CDR3 length: 15 residues. Between the trimmed V and J ends, which lost 3 bases and 10 bases, there was a span of 23 bases. The CDR3 DNA sequence: TGTGCCAGCAGCGCGGAGGGGCTGGGGGGCCGCGATCAGTACTTC. Translating it yields CASSAEGLGGRDQYF. Based on the CDR3 plus reference TRBV9 and TRBJ2-7, the full variable domain is DSGVTQTPKHLITATGQRVTLRCSPRSGDLSVYWYQQSLDQGLQFLIQYYNGEERAKGNILERFSAQQFPDLHSELNLSSLELGDSALYFCASSAEGLGGRDQYFGPGTRLTVT.

Concerning this clonotype itself: Because it lacks the conserved phenylalanine or tryptophan at the end, this CDR3 is likely a read error. It is unclear where the CDR3 begins or ends on the DNA, so no DNA is shown, and the CDR3 is as TCRdb lists it. This chain links TRBV2 with TRBJ2-1; the tabulated D call, TRBD1, remains unverified against the DNA. The CDR3 has 16 residues if both end residues are counted. CDR1 is SNHLY, CDR2 FYNNEI, per germline. The CDR3 is CASGEGGTDTQYVQLG.

This chain uses TRBV5-1 with TRBJ2-7; D is unclear. The germline V and J ends were trimmed by 3 bases and 4 bases, with 14 bases remaining between them. The CDR3 contains 14 residues. Germline CDR1 and CDR2: SGHRS and YFSETQ. This CDR3 is CASSSYNSGYEQYF. The DNA for the CDR3 is TGCGCCAGCAGCTCTTACAACAGTGGATACGAGCAGTACTTC.

This clonotype was picked up a small number of times. V and J are TRBV7-2 and TRBJ2-7, with a possible D match to TRBD1 (6 bases). The CDR3 contains 13 residues. CDR1 is SGHTA, CDR2 FQGNSA, per germline. V lost 6 bases and J lost 2, with 11 bases in between. The CDR3 region is CASSLGHPYEQYF. Here the CDR3 DNA reads TGTGCCAGCAGTTTGGGACACCCCTACGAGCAGTACTTC.

V is TRBV7-4 and J is TRBJ2-3; D not certain. V dropped 5 bases and J dropped 10 bases, with 19 bases sitting between them. Germline V gene data show CDR1 as SGHVT and CDR2 as SQSDAQ. The CDR3 length is 14 residues. The CDR3 DNA sequence: TGTGCCAGCAGCCCGGCCGGAAGCCCCTACGCGCAGTATTTT. This sequence encodes CASSPAGSPYAQYF.

The chain joins TRBV7-9 to TRBJ2-5; no definite D call. The CDR3 consists of 15 residues. The V end lost 1 base, the J end lost 5 bases, and 14 bases lay between the germline ends. CDR1 is SEHNR, CDR2 FQNEAQ, per germline (reference sequence). The CDR3 region is CASSLDHGTRETQYF. For the CDR3, the DNA is TGTGCCAGCAGCTTAGACCACGGCACAAGGGAGACCCAGTACTTC.

On this clonotype itself: One end of the junction fails to match germline, which may point to a read error. This sequence joins TRBV7-9 and TRBJ2-3; TRBD1 matches at 11 bases. CDR1 is SEHNR and CDR2 is FQNEAQ in the germline V gene (reference sequence). The CDR3 extends over 14 amino acids. The CDR3 protein is CASSGGQGAQETQF. CDR3 coding DNA: TGTGCCAGCAGCGGCGGACAGGGGGCCCAAGAGACGCAGTTT.

This chain uses TRBV28 with TRBJ1-2; the match to TRBD1 covers 7 bases. The ends lost 10 bases at V and 4 bases at J; junction bases unmatched: 9. This CDR3 has 13 residues. Germline V gene sequence: CDR1 MDHEN, CDR2 SYDVKM. CDR3 sequence (DNA): TGTGCCACCACGGAGGACAGGACCTATGGCTACACCTTC. It codes for CATTEDRTYGYTF.

The chain is built from TRBV13 and TRBJ1-5; the D gene is possibly TRBD1 (6 bases). The V end lost 5 bases, the J end lost 0 bases, and 17 bases lay between the germline ends. Germline V gene lookup returns CDR1 PRHDT and CDR2 FYEKMQ (reference sequence). The CDR3 is made up of 17 amino acids. CDR3 loop: CASSRDFGGGSNQPQHF. CDR3 nucleotides: TGTGCCAGCAGCAGAGACTTTGGGGGCGGTAGCAATCAGCCCCAGCATTTT.

The chain couples TRBV5-4 to TRBJ2-3; D is undetermined. The CDR3 consists of 13 residues. CDR1 and CDR2 (germline): SGHNT, YYREEE (reference sequence). V was cut by 0 bases and J by 9 bases, with 11 bases left in between. The CDR3: CASSLVRCATQYF. The CDR3 DNA follows: TGTGCCAGCAGCTTGGTACGGTGCGCCACGCAGTATTTT.

Regarding this clonotype: One end of the junction is discordant with germline, which a read error may explain. DNA of the CDR3: TGCGCCAGCAGCCATAGCATTGCAGGTGGCTACACCTTC. Its protein is CASSHSIAGGYTF. The rearrangement joins TRBV5-8 to TRBJ1-2; the D is unclear. The CDR3 length is 13 residues. The V gene's germline CDR1 is SGHTS and CDR2 YDEGEE.

This chain's CDR3 is CASSEIDRGRREKLFF. The CDR3 bases are TGTGCCAGCAGCGAAATCGACAGGGGGCGGAGGGAAAAACTGTTTTTT. The chain has TRBV9 and TRBJ1-4; 10 positions match TRBD1. The CDR3 covers 16 residues. V was clipped by 3 bases and J by 8 bases; unmatched bases: 10. Germline V CDR1 and CDR2: SGDLS, YYNGEE.

V is TRBV7-9 and J is TRBJ2-7; 8 bases align to TRBD2. The CDR3 totals 14 residues. In germline, CDR1 is SEHNR, CDR2 FQNEAQ (reference sequence). CDR3: CASSLWVAGTYEQV. CDR3 nucleotide sequence: TGTGCCAGCAGCTTATGGGTAGCGGGAACCTACGAGCAGGTC.

This chain connects TRBV15 to TRBJ2-7; 9 nucleotides agree with TRBD2. The CDR3 sequence is 13 residues long. Germline trimming cut 6 bases from V and 2 bases from J; bases unmatched to any gene: 2. In germline, CDR1 is LNHNV, CDR2 YYDKDF (reference sequence). CDR3 sequence: CATRKRGAYEQYF. In DNA form, the CDR3 reads TGTGCCACCAGGAAGCGGGGGGCCTACGAGCAGTACTTC.

In this sample, this clonotype turned up many times. V usage is TRBV5-6 and J usage is TRBJ2-7; D unresolved. Germline values: CDR1 SGHDT, CDR2 YYEEEE. This CDR3 is built from 13 residues. The germline V and J ends were trimmed by 4 bases and 3 bases, with 11 bases remaining between them. The CDR3 bases are TGTGCCAGCAGCCTCCTGACTGGCTACGAGCAGTACGTC. The encoded protein is CASSLLTGYEQYV.